The clone carrying this T cell receptor (beta chain) was seen a handful of times. The antigen remains undetermined. This sample is drawn from a study of cytomegalovirus exposure and HLA in healthy donors. All donors participated as healthy donors of bone marrow. Study outcomes and limitations: Most TCR sequences showed up rarely, but some public TCRs showed up in many donors. Follow-up analysis later connected one missense variant in DCLRE1C with trimming of TCR beta V- and J-genes. According to an earlier analysis, most TCR beta V segments yielded productive rearrangements about 87% or about 30% of the time.

V lost 6 bases, J lost 5 bases, and 2 bases stayed unmatched. Germline V lookup: CDR1 MNHNS, CDR2 SASEGT. The CDR3 is 14 amino acids. 60 Vbeta and 13 Jbeta primers were used in PCR. Profiled with immunoSEQ multiplex PCR; TCRdb holds only in-frame clones, not every one. The sample shows under 200,000 clones, 80% to 90% of them seen only once. Sequencing input: PBMCs. The V and J genes are TRBV6-1 and TRBJ2-1; 12 bases line up with TRBD2. This TCR came from a man aged 50 to 60 in good health and CMV-seropositive. The CDR3 loop reads CASSWTSGNNEQFF. DNA of the CDR3: TGTGCCAGCAGCTGGACTAGCGGGAACAATGAGCAGTTCTTC.